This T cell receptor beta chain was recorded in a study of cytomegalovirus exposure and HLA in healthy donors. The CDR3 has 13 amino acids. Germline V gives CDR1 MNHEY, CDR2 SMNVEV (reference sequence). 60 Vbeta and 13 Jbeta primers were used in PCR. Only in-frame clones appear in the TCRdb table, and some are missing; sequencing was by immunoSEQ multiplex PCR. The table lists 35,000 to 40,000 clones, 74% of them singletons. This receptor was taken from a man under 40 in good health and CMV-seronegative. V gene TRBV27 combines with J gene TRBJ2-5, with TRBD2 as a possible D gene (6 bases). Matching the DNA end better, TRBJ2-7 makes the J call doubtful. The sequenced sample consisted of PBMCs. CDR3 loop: CASRRGSGDEQYF. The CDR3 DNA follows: TGTGCCAGCAGAAGAGGCTCGGGAGACGAGCAGTACTTC.